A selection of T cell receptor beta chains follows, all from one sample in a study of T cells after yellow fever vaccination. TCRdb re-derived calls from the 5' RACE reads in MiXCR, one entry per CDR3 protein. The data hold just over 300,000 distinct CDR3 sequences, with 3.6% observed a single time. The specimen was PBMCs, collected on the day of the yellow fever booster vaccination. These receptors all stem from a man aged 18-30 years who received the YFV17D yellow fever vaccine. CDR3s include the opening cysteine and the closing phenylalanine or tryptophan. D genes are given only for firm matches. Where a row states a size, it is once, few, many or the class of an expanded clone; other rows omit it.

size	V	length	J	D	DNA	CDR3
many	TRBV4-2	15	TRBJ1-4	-	TGTGCCAGCAGCCAAGATCCGACCTCTCTCGAAAAACTGTTTTTT	CASSQDPTSLEKLFF
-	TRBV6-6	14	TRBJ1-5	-	TGTGCCAGCGGCAGGACAGATAGCAATCAGCCCCAGCATTTT	CASGRTDSNQPQHF
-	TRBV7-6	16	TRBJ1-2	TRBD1	TGTGCCAGCAGCTTAGCGCAGGGGGCTATGGACTATGGCTACACCTTC	CASSLAQGAMDYGYTF
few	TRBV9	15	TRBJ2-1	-	TGTGCCAGCAGCGTAGAGGGGGGGGCTTACAATGAGCAGTTCTTC	CASSVEGGAYNEQFF
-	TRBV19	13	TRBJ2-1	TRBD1	TGTGCCAGTAGTACAAGACAGGGGGTTGAGCAGTTCTTC	CASSTRQGVEQFF
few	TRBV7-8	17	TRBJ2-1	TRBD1	TGTGCCAGCAGCTTGACCTTCGGGACAGGCTCCTACAATGAGCAGTTCTTC	CASSLTFGTGSYNEQFF
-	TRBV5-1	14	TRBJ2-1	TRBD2	TGCGCCAGCAGCCTGAGCGGGGCCAGGGTTGAGCAGTTCTTC	CASSLSGARVEQFF
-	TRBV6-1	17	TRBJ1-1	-	TGTGCCAGCAGTGAGGCCCTTGGGTGGGGTTCGGGCACTGAAGCTTTCTTT	CASSEALGWGSGTEAFF
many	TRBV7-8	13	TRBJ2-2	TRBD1	TGTGCCAGCAGCTTAAGGGGGCCCGGGGAGCTGTTTTTT	CASSLRGPGELFF
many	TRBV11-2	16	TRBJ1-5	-	TGTGCCAGCAGCTGCAAACGTAGACGTAGCAATCAGCCCCAGCATTTT	CASSCKRRRSNQPQHF
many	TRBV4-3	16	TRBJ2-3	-	TGCGCCAGCAGCCAATACCCTAGTGGTAGCACAGATACGCAGTATTTT	CASSQYPSGSTDTQYF
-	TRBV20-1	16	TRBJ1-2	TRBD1	TGCAGTGCTAGAGGGTCGGACAGGGGTGTTCTGGGGGGCTACACCTTC	CSARGSDRGVLGGYTF
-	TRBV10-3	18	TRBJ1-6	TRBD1	TGTGCCATCAGTACAACAAACGCCGGGACAGCAATAAATTCACCCCTCCACTTT	CAISTTNAGTAINSPLHF
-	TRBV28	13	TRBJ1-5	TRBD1	TGTGCCTGCCGGGACAGCTCCCGGGGGCCCCAGCATTTT	CACRDSSRGPQHF
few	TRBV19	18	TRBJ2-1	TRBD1	TGTGCCAGTAGTATACCTTTTTTGGGACAGGGGGCGCGTAATGAGCAGTTCTTC	CASSIPFLGQGARNEQFF
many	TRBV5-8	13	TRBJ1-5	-	TGTGCCAGCAGCCGCAAGGGGGATCAGCCCCAGCATTTT	CASSRKGDQPQHF
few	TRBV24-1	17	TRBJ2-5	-	TGTGCCACCAGTGATTCCCCGGGCAGGGTTGGACAAGAGACCCAGTACTTC	CATSDSPGRVGQETQYF
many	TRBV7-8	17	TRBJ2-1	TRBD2	TGTGCCAGCAGCTTAGGCCCGGGGGGGGGCTCCTACAATGAGCAGTTCTTC	CASSLGPGGGSYNEQFF
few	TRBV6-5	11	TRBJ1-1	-	TGTGCCAGCATCCAGGGCACTGAAGCTTTCTTT	CASIQGTEAFF
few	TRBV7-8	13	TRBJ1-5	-	TGTGCCAGCAGCTCTCTGGGAGGTCAGCCCCAGCATTTT	CASSSLGGQPQHF
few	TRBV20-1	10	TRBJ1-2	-	TGCAGTGCTAGCCTGGCCGGCTACACCTTC	CSASLAGYTF
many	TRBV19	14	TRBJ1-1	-	TGTGCCAGTAGTATTCTCGGAGGATTCACTGAAGCTTTCTTT	CASSILGGFTEAFF
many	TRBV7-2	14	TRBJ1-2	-	TGTGCCAGCAGCTTAGCCGCAGCTAACTATGGCTACACCTTC	CASSLAAANYGYTF
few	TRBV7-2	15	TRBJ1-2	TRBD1	TGTGCCAGCAGACCCGACAGGGACTTTGTATATGGCTACACCTTC	CASRPDRDFVYGYTF
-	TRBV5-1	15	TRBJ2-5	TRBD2	TGCGCCAGCAGCCTCTCCGACCCGGGAGGAAAGACCCAGTACTTC	CASSLSDPGGKTQYF
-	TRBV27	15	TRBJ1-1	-	TGTGCCAGCAGTTTGACGACAGCGGCTAACACTGAAGCTTTCTTT	CASSLTTAANTEAFF
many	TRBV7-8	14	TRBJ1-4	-	TGTGCCAGCAGCATTCTGGGGACTAATGAAAAACTGTTTTTT	CASSILGTNEKLFF
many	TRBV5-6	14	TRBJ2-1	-	TGTGCCAGCAGCTCGGAAGGAGGCCTCGGTGAGCAGTTCTTC	CASSSEGGLGEQFF
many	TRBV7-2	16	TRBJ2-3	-	TGTGCCAGCAGCCCACTCTTTGCCCCCCGTGGGGATACGCAGTATTTT	CASSPLFAPRGDTQYF
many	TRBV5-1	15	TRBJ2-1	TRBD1	TGCGCCAGCAGCCCGGGACAGGGGGCGCGAGGTGAGCAGTTCTTC	CASSPGQGARGEQFF
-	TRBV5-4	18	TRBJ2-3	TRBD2	TGTGCCAGCAGGGTCGGTTTGGGGGGGAGCGGCCCTGAGGATACGCAGTATTTT	CASRVGLGGSGPEDTQYF
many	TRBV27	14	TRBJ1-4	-	TGTGCCAGCAGTTTCGGGGGCCTGGGGGAAAAACTGTTTTTT	CASSFGGLGEKLFF
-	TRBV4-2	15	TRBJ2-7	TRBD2	TGTGCCAGCAGCCACAGACTAGCGGGGAATTACGAGCAGTACTTC	CASSHRLAGNYEQYF
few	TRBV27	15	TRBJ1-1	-	TGTGCCAGCAGTTTAAGTTCGGGTGAGAACACTGAAGCTTTCTTT	CASSLSSGENTEAFF
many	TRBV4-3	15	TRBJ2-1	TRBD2	TGCGCCAGCAGCCAGCCCAGCGGGGGTAGGAATGAGCAGTTCTTC	CASSQPSGGRNEQFF
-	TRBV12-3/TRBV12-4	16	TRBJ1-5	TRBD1	TGTGCCAGCAGGCTGGGACAGACTTCTAGCAATCAGCCCCAGCATTTT	CASRLGQTSSNQPQHF
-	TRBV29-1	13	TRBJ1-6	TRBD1	TGCAGCGTTGGGGACAGGGAGAATTCACCCCTCCACTTT	CSVGDRENSPLHF
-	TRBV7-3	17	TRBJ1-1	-	TGTGCCAGCAGCTTAAGGGGGGGGAAGGACCGACTGACTGAAGCTTTCTTT	CASSLRGGKDRLTEAFF
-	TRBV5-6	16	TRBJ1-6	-	TGTGCCAGCAGCCCGGACGGGAGCTCCTATAATTCACCCCTCCACTTT	CASSPDGSSYNSPLHF
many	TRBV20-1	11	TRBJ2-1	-	TGCAGTGCTCCTCAGTACAATGAGCAGTTCTTC	CSAPQYNEQFF
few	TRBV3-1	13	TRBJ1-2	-	TGTGCCAGCAGCCAATCGTCTGACAATGGCTACACCTTC	CASSQSSDNGYTF
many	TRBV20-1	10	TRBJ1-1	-	TGCAGTGCTATGAGAGGCGAAGCTTTCTTT	CSAMRGEAFF
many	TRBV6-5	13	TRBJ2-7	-	TGTGCCAGCAGTTCGACGTCCTGGGGCGAGCAGTACTTC	CASSSTSWGEQYF
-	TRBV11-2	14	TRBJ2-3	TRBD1	TGTGCCAGCAGCTTAGTTCAGGGACAGGATACGCAGTATTTT	CASSLVQGQDTQYF
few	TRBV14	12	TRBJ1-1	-	TGTGCCAGCAGCCAACAGAACACTGAAGCTTTCTTT	CASSQQNTEAFF
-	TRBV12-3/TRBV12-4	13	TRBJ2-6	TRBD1	TGTGCCAGCACCGGGACAGTGGCCAACGTCCTGACTTTC	CASTGTVANVLTF
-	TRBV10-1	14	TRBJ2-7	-	TGCGCCAGCAGTGAATTAGAGACCCCCTACGAGCAGTACTTC	CASSELETPYEQYF
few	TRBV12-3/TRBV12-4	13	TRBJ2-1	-	TGTGCCAGCAGTCTAGTGCGTTACAATGAGCAGTTCTTC	CASSLVRYNEQFF
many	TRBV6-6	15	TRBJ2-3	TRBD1	TGTGCCAGCACCATCCCGGGACAGGGCACAGATACGCAGTATTTT	CASTIPGQGTDTQYF
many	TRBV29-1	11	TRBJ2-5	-	TGCAGCGTTGGAGGGGAAGAGACCCAGTACTTC	CSVGGEETQYF
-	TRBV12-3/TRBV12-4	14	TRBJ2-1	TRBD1	TGTGCCAGCAGTTTAGCCAGGGGGTTTAGTGAGCAGTTCTTC	CASSLARGFSEQFF
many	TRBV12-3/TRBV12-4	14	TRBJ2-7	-	TGTGCCAGCAGTTTATTGGGGGTCCCCTACGAGCAGTACTTC	CASSLLGVPYEQYF
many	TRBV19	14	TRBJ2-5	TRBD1	TGTGCCAGTAGTGATCCCGGGACAGAAGAGACCCAGTACTTC	CASSDPGTEETQYF
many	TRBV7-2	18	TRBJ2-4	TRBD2	TGTGCCAGCAGCTTCTTCATCCGGCCGGGGGGGGATGGAAACATTCAGTACTTC	CASSFFIRPGGDGNIQYF
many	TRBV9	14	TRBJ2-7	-	TGTGCCAGCAGCGTAGTGGGGAACTCCTACGAGCAGTACTTC	CASSVVGNSYEQYF
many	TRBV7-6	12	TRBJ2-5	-	TGTGCCAGCAGCCAGGACCAAGAGACCCAGTACTTC	CASSQDQETQYF
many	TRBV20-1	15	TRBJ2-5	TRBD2	TGCAGTGCTAGAGCAACTAGCGCCACCCAAGAGACCCAGTACTTC	CSARATSATQETQYF
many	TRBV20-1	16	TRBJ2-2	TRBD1	TGCAGTGCTAGAACCGTTGAGGGGGCCTACACCGGGGAGCTGTTTTTT	CSARTVEGAYTGELFF
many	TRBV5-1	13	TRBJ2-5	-	TGCGCCAGGTACAGGGAGTACCAAGAGACCCAGTACTTC	CARYREYQETQYF